The T cell receptor (beta chain) described here comes from a study of shared clonotypes between healthy human individuals (dated by TCRdb to 2018 to 2021). Turning to the overall study: A few men and a couple of women, aged 18 to 49 years, made up the cohort. For each donor, CD4 naive and CD4 memory were each run on three plates, CD8 naive on two plates, and CD8 memory on one plate. Blood TCR repertoires of about five healthy adults were deeply sequenced to estimate repertoire size and the extent of clonotype sharing between individuals. To increase sequencing depth and limit assay-specific biases, TCR repertoire library preparation and sequencing were carried out by different laboratories using diverse techniques. Per donor, leukapheresis produced somewhere between about 0.9 and 9 billion PBMCs. The paper's findings and limits, for the study overall: Compared with non-shared clonotypes, clonotypes shared by all four sorted-subset donors had higher generation probabilities. Rarefaction of sorted-subset datasets indicated incomplete sequencing despite the large sequencing depth. Pairwise subsampling led to the expectation that sequencing depth would affect the degree of clonotype sharing among donors. Sampling was limited to blood, and TCR repertoires in tissue likely differ from TCR repertoires in blood. Naive subsets generally had larger estimated clonotype richness than memory subsets did. When a handful of donors were compared, the shared fraction of clonotypes was about 5% for naive CD4, 3.5% to 4% for naive CD8, more than 2% for memory CD4, and 0.4% for memory CD8. Because the study included only a small number of donors, the genetic and exposure-history diversity represented was limited.

Donors were healthy HIV-negative adults with no recently reported acute infections or vaccinations. Every donor was a Caucasian adult residing in Nashville, Tennessee, USA. CD4+ T cells were enriched by magnetic negative selection, after which naive cells were positively selected on CD45RA and the negative fraction was taken as the memory subset. Blood was obtained by leukapheresis, after which PBMCs were separated by Ficoll-Histopaque density gradient centrifugation and cryopreserved in liquid nitrogen vapor phase. Analytical flow cytometry was used to check the purity and quantity of each magnetically sorted T cell population. Genomic DNA was isolated from every sorted fraction and measured by UV absorbance on a Nanodrop 2000c. Comments on this clone: It lacks a known antigen. The input lacks base qualities; no much larger clone sits a single base away.

The junction shows trimming of 2 bases on V and 0 bases on J, plus 13 bases between the germline ends. The CDR1 and CDR2 encoded by the germline V gene are KGHSH and LQKENI. Inclusive of the bounding cysteine and phenylalanine, the CDR3 is 16 residues long. CDR3 DNA only is kept here, 48 bases in frame from base 1. TCR CDR3 regions were amplified from genomic DNA by multiplex PCR using the deep immunoSEQ assay. Extracted genomic DNA from each cell subset was spread evenly across all wells of several immunoSEQ 96-well plates, with each plate serving as a replicate. For sorted subsets, each replicate PCR was loaded with around 220 ng genomic DNA, equivalent to 30,000 to 35,000 T cell genomes. Purified libraries were quantified with a Qubit 3.0 fluorometer, sized on a Bioanalyzer 2100, and re-quantified with the KAPA Library Quantification kit. Every immunoSEQ 96-well plate was sequenced on a dedicated single-read 150-cycle Illumina NextSeq 550 flow cell. The original methods were these. Because the immunoSEQ output included only junctional sequences and no quality scores, the filtering could not be the same as the filtering used for full-length reads. Sequences were annotated with PyIR, a Python wrapper for IgBLAST v1.9, and V/J genes and CDR3 were assigned using IMGT germline references. Reads were filtered out if the reads had weak V/J assignments (E-value above 1e-6), no CDR3, stop codons, out-of-frame junctions, or ambiguous translated residues. V3J clonotypes were defined by identical inferred V gene, J gene, and CDR3 amino acid sequence. The percentage overlap between two repertoires was calculated by dividing the number of shared unique clonotypes by the size of the smaller repertoire. Three approaches were used to assess repertoire richness: RTK rarefaction, the Chao1 estimator, and Recon v2.1 estimates of unobserved clonotypes. OLGA was used to compute generation probabilities for all TCRbeta clonotypes that the gDNA method yielded from a few donors. In TCRdb, the immuneACCESS table is reduced to in-frame sequences with V and J assigned. These tables do not hold every clone; where another copy was compared, an unresolved V gene accounts for under half, and the others remain unexplained. Clone size and the V and J calls come from that table; the DNA yielded D and trimming. The sample yields around 2.1 million clones; around 95% were counted once. Of the sample, roughly 0.13% is held by the ten largest clones.

This sequence originates from a man younger than 35 in good health. Sequencing was carried out using naive CD4+ T cells sorted from blood. The cell subset or site label here, explained by the study, means: CD45RA+ positively selected. The sequence is built from TRBV18 and TRBJ1-2, with a weak D call of TRBD1 (5 bases match). CDR3 protein: CASSPDMTASNYGYTF. The nucleotide sequence is TGTGCCAGCTCACCAGACATGACAGCGTCTAACTATGGCTACACCTTC.